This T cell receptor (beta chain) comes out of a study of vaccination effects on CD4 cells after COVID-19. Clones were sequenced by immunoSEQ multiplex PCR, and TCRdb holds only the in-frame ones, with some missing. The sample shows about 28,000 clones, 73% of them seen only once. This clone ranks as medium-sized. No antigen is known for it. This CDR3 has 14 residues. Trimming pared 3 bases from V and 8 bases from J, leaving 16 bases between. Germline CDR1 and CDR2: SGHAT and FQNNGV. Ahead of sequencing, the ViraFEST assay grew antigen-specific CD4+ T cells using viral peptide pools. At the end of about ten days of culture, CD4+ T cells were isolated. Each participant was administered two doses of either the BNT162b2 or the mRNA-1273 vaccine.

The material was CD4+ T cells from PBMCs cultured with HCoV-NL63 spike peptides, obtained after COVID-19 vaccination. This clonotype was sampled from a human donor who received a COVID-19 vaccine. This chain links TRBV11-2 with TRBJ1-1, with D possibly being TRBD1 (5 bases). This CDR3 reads CASSFATGTREAFF. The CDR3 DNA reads TGTGCCAGCAGCTTCGCGACCGGGACCCGCGAAGCTTTCTTT.